What follows describes a single TCR beta chain. Its antigen is currently unknown. CDR3 length: 14 amino acids. Trimming cost V 3 bases and J 0 bases, with 8 bases left between them. The V gene's germline CDR1 is SQVTM and CDR2 ANQGSEA. Unique molecular identifiers were used to barcode this TCRbeta library. Each CDR3 protein is one row after TCRdb ran MiXCR on the PCR reads. The sample yields approximately 210,000 distinct CDR3 sequences, around a sixth seen once. These data originate in a study of T-cell reconstitution after alpha-beta-depleted transplantation in children. The study's findings and limits: The main origin of T-cell counts and diversity one year after transplant was newly produced T cells. Several hundred expanded graft clones reportedly supplied alpha-beta T cells about two months after transplant.

The material sequenced was PBMCs, mostly from graft donor cells, taken 360 days after TCRalphabeta/CD19-depleted stem cell transplant. The sequence was obtained from a male patient aged 2-10 years who had a stem cell transplant for acute lymphoblastic leukemia, so the T cells may come from the graft donor. The chain recombines TRBV29-1 with TRBJ2-2; the D call may be TRBD1 or TRBD2 (5 bases each). In DNA form, the CDR3 reads TGCAGCGTTGAGAGGGGTGCGAACACCGGGGAGCTGTTTTTT. This sequence encodes CSVERGANTGELFF.